This T cell receptor beta chain was observed in a study of vaccination and CD4 T cells after COVID-19. Points from the study as a whole: Among reactive clones from convalescent patients, a median 86.3% appeared only post-vaccination. In convalescent patients, 304 of 307 vaccine-specific clones were spike mono-reactive.

A note on this clonotype: The antigen is unknown.

With the Oncomine TCR Beta short-read assay, DNA from cultured CD4+ T cells was sequenced. Using its own MiXCR run on the PCR reads, TCRdb lists one record per CDR3 protein. The table has 12,000 or so distinct CDR3 sequences, roughly 45% seen once. Treatment in this sample: approximately nine-day PBMC culture with coronavirus spike peptide pools or control peptides (ViraFEST assay). Trimming left V 3 bases short and J 5 bases short, with 10 bases between. CDR3 length: 13 residues. The germline V gene encodes CDR1 GTSNPN and CDR2 SVGIG (reference sequence). The sample consisted of CD4+ T cells from blood, cultured in vitro. The rearrangement links TRBV30 to TRBJ2-2; TRBD2 might be the D (5 bases). The receptor's source is a human donor who had recovered from COVID-19. The CDR3 loop reads CAWSWSGTGELFF. CDR3 sequence (DNA): TGTGCCTGGAGCTGGTCGGGGACCGGGGAGCTGTTTTTT.